This is a list of T cell receptor beta chains from one sample in a study of CD8+CD57+ T cells in acquired aplastic anemia. TCRdb re-called the reads with MiXCR, one entry per CDR3 protein. The data hold about 180,000 distinct CDR3 sequences, with under 50% observed a single time. The sample was sorted CD4+, CD8+, or CD8+CD57+ T cells (not recorded which) from PBMCs. These receptors originate from a human donor with aplastic anemia. Both conserved end residues are part of each CDR3. D genes are given only for firm matches. Clone sizes are given selectively: once, few, many, or a class where the clone is expanded.

few TRBJ2-3 TRBV20-1 . TGCAGTGCTAGAGACCTAGTCACAGATACGCAGTATTTT CSARDLVTDTQYF
. TRBJ1-1 TRBV19 . TGTGCCAGTAGTATAGGGGGAGTAGACACTGAAGCTTTCTTT CASSIGGVDTEAFF
many TRBJ2-7 TRBV6-6 . TGTGCCAGCAGTTACCCCCTTGCGGGCGAGCAGTACTTC CASSYPLAGEQYF
. TRBJ2-1 TRBV7-3 . TGTGCCAGCAGCGCCAAAGACAGGTACAATGAGCAGTTCTTC CASSAKDRYNEQFF
. TRBJ1-5 TRBV2 TRBD1 TGTGCCACCAGACAGGGGATGGGGAGCAATCAGCCCCAGCATTTT CATRQGMGSNQPQHF
once TRBJ1-5 TRBV7-3 TRBD1 TGTGCCAGCAGCCCAGGACAGGGGGGGTTTCAGCCCCAGCATTTT CASSPGQGGFQPQHF
. TRBJ2-1 TRBV7-9 TRBD1 TGTGCCAGCAGCCCCGGGACAGGGGGCGAGCAGTTCTTC CASSPGTGGEQFF
. TRBJ1-2 TRBV29-1 . TGCAGCTCTAAGCAGCTGTGGGGGTCCAACTATGGCTACACCTTC CSSKQLWGSNYGYTF
many TRBJ2-3 TRBV7-2 TRBD2 TGTGCCAGCAGCTTAGTCGGACTAGCGGGCACAGATACGCAGTATTTT CASSLVGLAGTDTQYF
many TRBJ1-2 TRBV19 . TGTGCCAGTAGTTTCAGGGGCGGTGGCTACACCTTC CASSFRGGGYTF
. TRBJ2-5 TRBV14 . TGCGCCAGCAGTTATCTTTCGGGACGGAACCAAGGGACCCAGTACTTC CASSYLSGRNQGTQYF
many TRBJ2-1 TRBV9 TRBD2 TGTGCCAGCAGCTTTCGAGGGACTAGCGTGTACAATGAGCAGTTCTTC CASSFRGTSVYNEQFF
. TRBJ1-4 TRBV29-1 TRBD1 TGCAGCGTACGGACAGGAAATGAAAAACTGTTTTTT CSVRTGNEKLFF
many TRBJ2-5 TRBV10-3 TRBD2 TGTGCCAGCACCGGGACTAGCGGCCAAGAGACCCAGTACTTC CASTGTSGQETQYF
many TRBJ2-5 TRBV7-7 . TGTGCCAGCAGCTCCTCCATCGCGGGAAAAGAGACCCAGTACTTC CASSSSIAGKETQYF
many TRBJ1-5 TRBV20-1 . TGCAGTGCTAGCTGGGCGGGGCGCGAGGGAAGACAGCCCCAGCATTTT CSASWAGREGRQPQHF
. TRBJ1-6 TRBV9 . TGTGCCAGCAGCGTAGAAGGCAGGGGTAATTCACCCCTCCACTTT CASSVEGRGNSPLHF
once TRBJ1-2 TRBV20-1 TRBD1 TGCAGTGCTACATCGACAGGGGCTTTCGGTGGCTACACCTTC CSATSTGAFGGYTF
. TRBJ2-1 TRBV2 TRBD2 TGTGCCAGCAGTGAGACTAGCGGGAGTATGTATGAGCAGTTCTTC CASSETSGSMYEQFF
. TRBJ2-7 TRBV29-1 . TGCAGCGTTGAAGTGACATTGGGCTACGAGCAGTACTTC CSVEVTLGYEQYF
. TRBJ1-5 TRBV4-3 . TGCGCCAGCAGCCACGAGTGTCAGGCGCATAGTCAGCCCCAGCATTTT CASSHECQAHSQPQHF
. TRBJ2-7 TRBV2 . TGTGCCAGCAGTGCACGTTCCGGGACATTTGCATGGTACTTC CASSARSGTFAWYF
many TRBJ2-7 TRBV6-1 TRBD1 TGTGCCAGCAGTCAGGACAGGGGGCTCTACGAGCAGTACTTC CASSQDRGLYEQYF
many TRBJ2-7 TRBV27 TRBD1 TGTGCCAGCAGAAAGGGGACAGGGGCGTCCGAGCAGTACTTC CASRKGTGASEQYF
many TRBJ1-5 TRBV5-5 TRBD1 TGTGCCAGCAGCTGGGACAGGGGCAATCAGCCCCAGCATTTT CASSWDRGNQPQHF
once TRBJ1-6 TRBV2 TRBD1 TGTGCCAGCAGGGTTGAGGGGGCGAGTTCACCCCTCCACTTT CASRVEGASSPLHF
. TRBJ2-3 TRBV2 TRBD2 TGTGCCAGCAGCGAAGGACTAGCGGGGGCAGATACGCAGTATTTT CASSEGLAGADTQYF
many TRBJ2-2 TRBV15 . TGTGCCACCAGCTCAAGAGCGTGGTGGGGGAGCACCGGGGAGCTGTTTTTT CATSSRAWWGSTGELFF
. TRBJ2-5 TRBV12-3/TRBV12-4 . TGTGCCAGCCTCCCCGGAGTCGAGGAAGAGACCCAGTACTTC CASLPGVEEETQYF
. TRBJ1-2 TRBV9 . TGTGCCAGCAGCGAGGACAGACCGCCTTGGGGCTACACCTTC CASSEDRPPWGYTF
. TRBJ1-1 TRBV29-1 . TGCAGCGGTACTATGAACACTGAAGCTTTCTTT CSGTMNTEAFF
many TRBJ1-1 TRBV10-3 . TGTGCCATCAGTGAAGGACCAGCTACTAACACTGAAGCTTTCTTT CAISEGPATNTEAFF
. TRBJ2-7 TRBV10-3 TRBD1 TGTGCCATCAGTAATAGACAGGGCGATACTTCCTACGAGCAGTACTTC CAISNRQGDTSYEQYF
. TRBJ1-2 TRBV29-1 . TGCAGCGTTCTGACAGGAGCTAACTATGGCTACACCTTC CSVLTGANYGYTF
. TRBJ2-1 TRBV24-1 . TGTGCCACCAGTGGGGGGCAGGGGGGATACAATGAGCAGTTCTTC CATSGGQGGYNEQFF
. TRBJ2-1 TRBV29-1 TRBD2 TGCAGCGTAAGACTAGCCGGCGATGAGCAGTTCTTC CSVRLAGDEQFF
many TRBJ2-2 TRBV29-1 TRBD2 TGCAACGTCCGCGGGGGTGGGGGCACCGGGGAGCTGTTTTTT CNVRGGGGTGELFF
many TRBJ1-6 TRBV7-2 . TGTGCCAGCAGCTTAGGGGTCTATAATTCACCCCTCCACTTT CASSLGVYNSPLHF
. TRBJ1-6 TRBV11-2 . TGTGCCAGCAGCTTGCGGGACGTTCAAAATAGCAGACCCCTCCACTTT CASSLRDVQNSRPLHF
. TRBJ2-7 TRBV7-2 TRBD2 TGTGCCAGCAGCCGCGGACTAGCGCCAAACTACGAGCAGTACTTC CASSRGLAPNYEQYF
. TRBJ1-4 TRBV29-1 TRBD1 TGCAGCGTTGGTCAGGGGGCGTACGAAAAACTGTTTTTT CSVGQGAYEKLFF
. TRBJ2-1 TRBV6-1 TRBD2 TGTGCCAGCGGACTAGCGGTAGAGTCCTACAATGAGCAGTTCTTC CASGLAVESYNEQFF
once TRBJ2-5 TRBV10-3 . TGTGCCATCGGGTTCCCCGCCGACACAAAAGAGACCCAGTACTTC CAIGFPADTKETQYF
many TRBJ1-2 TRBV6-1 TRBD1 TGTGCCACCGGCCCATTAACAGGGGACGGCTACACCTTC CATGPLTGDGYTF
. TRBJ2-5 TRBV2 TRBD2 TGTGCCAGCAGTGAAGCTAGCGGGGGTGGAGAGACCCAGTACTTC CASSEASGGGETQYF
many TRBJ2-6 TRBV6-1 . TGTGCCAGCAGTCGCGGACGGATCTCTGGGGCCAACGTCCTGACTTTC CASSRGRISGANVLTF